Listed below are T cell receptor beta chains from one sample, sequenced in a study of T cells in Graves' hyperthyroidism and ophthalmopathy. TCRdb ran MiXCR on the multiplex PCR reads and lists one entry per CDR3 protein. The table shows about 130,000 distinct CDR3 sequences, with more than 20% occurring only once. Sequencing was done on a sample of blood. These TCRs come from a woman between 45 and 65 years old with Graves' hyperthyroidism that later progressed to Graves' ophthalmopathy. CDR3s include the opening cysteine and the closing phenylalanine or tryptophan. Each record gives: clone size, V gene, J gene, D gene, CDR3 length, CDR3 DNA, CDR3 protein. D genes are given only for firm matches. Clone size is not always given. Where it is, it says once, few, many or a class for expanded clones.

clone_size: few; v_call: TRBV7-2; j_call: TRBJ2-1; d_call: TRBD2; cdr3_length: 16; cdr3_nt: TGTGCCAGCAGCTTAGGACTAGCGGGAGTCTACAATGGGCAGTTCTTC; cdr3_aa: CASSLGLAGVYNGQFF
clone_size: .; v_call: TRBV9; j_call: TRBJ2-3; d_call: .; cdr3_length: 16; cdr3_nt: TGTGCCAGCAGCGTAGGTCCGGGAGTGATCACAGATACGCAGTATTTT; cdr3_aa: CASSVGPGVITDTQYF
clone_size: .; v_call: TRBV9; j_call: TRBJ2-5; d_call: .; cdr3_length: 13; cdr3_nt: TGTGCCAGCAGCGTAGGCTCGCAGGGGACCCAGTACTTC; cdr3_aa: CASSVGSQGTQYF
clone_size: .; v_call: TRBV19; j_call: TRBJ2-2; d_call: .; cdr3_length: 15; cdr3_nt: TGTGCCAGTAGTATTCAACAGGGTCCCACCGGGGAGCTGTTTTTT; cdr3_aa: CASSIQQGPTGELFF
clone_size: many; v_call: TRBV30; j_call: TRBJ2-7; d_call: .; cdr3_length: 12; cdr3_nt: TGTGCCTGGGGGGGGTTCTCCTACGAGCAGTACTTC; cdr3_aa: CAWGGFSYEQYF
clone_size: many; v_call: TRBV20-1; j_call: TRBJ2-5; d_call: .; cdr3_length: 13; cdr3_nt: TGCAGTAAGAAAGCTAGCGCACAAGAGACCCAGTACTTC; cdr3_aa: CSKKASAQETQYF
clone_size: many; v_call: TRBV2; j_call: TRBJ2-7; d_call: .; cdr3_length: 15; cdr3_nt: TGTGCCAGCAGCCTCGGGGCTGGGAGCTCCTACGAGCAGTACTTC; cdr3_aa: CASSLGAGSSYEQYF
clone_size: many; v_call: TRBV20-1; j_call: TRBJ1-4; d_call: .; cdr3_length: 15; cdr3_nt: TGCAGTGCTAGAGATTCGGGGAAAGCCAGTGAAAAACTGTTTTTT; cdr3_aa: CSARDSGKASEKLFF
clone_size: many; v_call: TRBV7-9; j_call: TRBJ2-7; d_call: .; cdr3_length: 12; cdr3_nt: TGTGCCAGCAGCGGCGACAGTCTCGAGCAGTACTTC; cdr3_aa: CASSGDSLEQYF
clone_size: .; v_call: TRBV14; j_call: TRBJ2-2; d_call: .; cdr3_length: 16; cdr3_nt: TGTGCCAGCAGCCAAACGAGAGGTGGTGTGACCGGGGAGCTGTTTTTT; cdr3_aa: CASSQTRGGVTGELFF
clone_size: .; v_call: TRBV9; j_call: TRBJ2-7; d_call: .; cdr3_length: 12; cdr3_nt: TGTGCCAGCAGCGTAGCATCGGGCCCCCGGTACTTC; cdr3_aa: CASSVASGPRYF
clone_size: many; v_call: TRBV2; j_call: TRBJ2-1; d_call: TRBD2; cdr3_length: 17; cdr3_nt: TGTGCCAGCAGGGGAGGGCTAGCGGGAGGAGACAACAATGAGCAGTTCTTC; cdr3_aa: CASRGGLAGGDNNEQFF
clone_size: many; v_call: TRBV30; j_call: TRBJ2-2; d_call: .; cdr3_length: 14; cdr3_nt: TGTGCCTGGAATGTAGGGAGTAGCACCGGGGAGCTGTTTTTT; cdr3_aa: CAWNVGSSTGELFF
clone_size: few; v_call: TRBV28; j_call: TRBJ2-3; d_call: .; cdr3_length: 15; cdr3_nt: TGTGCCAGCAGTCGCGAGCTAGGGAGGCCTGATACGCAGTATTTT; cdr3_aa: CASSRELGRPDTQYF
clone_size: few; v_call: TRBV24-1; j_call: TRBJ1-5; d_call: .; cdr3_length: 14; cdr3_nt: TGTGCCACCAGTCCCGAGGGTTGGAATCAGCCCCAGCATTTT; cdr3_aa: CATSPEGWNQPQHF
clone_size: .; v_call: TRBV20-1; j_call: TRBJ2-4; d_call: .; cdr3_length: 12; cdr3_nt: TGCAGTGCCATTACGGGTGGAAACATTCAGTACTTC; cdr3_aa: CSAITGGNIQYF
clone_size: many; v_call: TRBV6-1; j_call: TRBJ1-2; d_call: .; cdr3_length: 15; cdr3_nt: TGTGCCAGCAGGGGGAGTCCCGGGACTACCGTAGGCTACACCTTC; cdr3_aa: CASRGSPGTTVGYTF
clone_size: few; v_call: TRBV20-1; j_call: TRBJ2-1; d_call: .; cdr3_length: 16; cdr3_nt: TGCAGTGCTAGAAGGGGAAGCGAAGGCTCCTACAATGAGCAGTTCTTC; cdr3_aa: CSARRGSEGSYNEQFF
clone_size: .; v_call: TRBV12-3/TRBV12-4; j_call: TRBJ2-1; d_call: TRBD2; cdr3_length: 18; cdr3_nt: TGTGCCAGCCACTGGGGGGCTAGCGGGAGGGGGTACAAGCCTGAGCAGTTCTTC; cdr3_aa: CASHWGASGRGYKPEQFF
clone_size: many; v_call: TRBV5-1; j_call: TRBJ2-7; d_call: TRBD2; cdr3_length: 15; cdr3_nt: TGCGCCAGCAGCTTACGACTAGCGGGTACCCACGAGCAGTACTTC; cdr3_aa: CASSLRLAGTHEQYF
clone_size: .; v_call: TRBV7-9; j_call: TRBJ2-1; d_call: .; cdr3_length: 15; cdr3_nt: TGTGCCAGCAGCTCGGGCGGGACAGCCTACAATGAGCAGTTCTTC; cdr3_aa: CASSSGGTAYNEQFF
clone_size: .; v_call: TRBV5-1; j_call: TRBJ2-3; d_call: .; cdr3_length: 15; cdr3_nt: TGCGCCAGCAAATTTTCAGGGGACTACACAGATACGCAGTATTTT; cdr3_aa: CASKFSGDYTDTQYF
clone_size: many; v_call: TRBV29-1; j_call: TRBJ1-3; d_call: .; cdr3_length: 14; cdr3_nt: TGCAGCGTTGAGCTTTATGAGGCCGGAAACACCATATATTTT; cdr3_aa: CSVELYEAGNTIYF
clone_size: many; v_call: TRBV5-1; j_call: TRBJ2-7; d_call: .; cdr3_length: 15; cdr3_nt: TGCGCCAGCAGCCCTGAGGGCGGGACCCCCTACGAGCAGTACTTC; cdr3_aa: CASSPEGGTPYEQYF
clone_size: many; v_call: TRBV2; j_call: TRBJ2-1; d_call: TRBD2; cdr3_length: 15; cdr3_nt: TGTGCCATCCAGACCCCGGGACTAGCGTCCAATGAGCAGTTCTTC; cdr3_aa: CAIQTPGLASNEQFF
clone_size: many; v_call: TRBV12-3/TRBV12-4; j_call: TRBJ2-7; d_call: TRBD1; cdr3_length: 13; cdr3_nt: TGTGCCAGCAGACGGACAGGGTCCTACGAGCAGTACTTC; cdr3_aa: CASRRTGSYEQYF